Detailed here is one T cell receptor beta chain. The antigen is unknown. This specimen belongs to a study of breast tumors, draining lymph nodes, adjacent tissues. General study findings and limits: Tumor repertoires ranked between lymph nodes and nontumor tissue in diversity, with V and J gene preferences.

Breast cancer patients provided tissue from their axillary draining lymph nodes. Per the germline V gene, CDR1 is SGHRS and CDR2 is YFSETQ. Losses at the gene ends were 6 bases for V and 0 bases for J; bases not matched to a gene: 9. The length of the CDR3 is 17 residues. TCRdb itself ran the multiplex PCR reads through MiXCR, one entry per CDR3 protein. Here the sample spans about 230,000 distinct CDR3 sequences, about 32% being singletons. The sequencing sample was made of axillary lymph node tissue. This chain connects TRBV5-1 to TRBJ1-4; 9 bases are a match to TRBD1. The clonotype was recovered from a female donor with breast cancer. Some clones in this sample may be carry-over from other donors' samples. CDR3 region: CASKFGRQGATNEKLFF. CDR3 coding DNA: TGCGCCAGCAAATTCGGGAGACAGGGGGCAACTAATGAAAAACTGTTTTTT.